Listed here are 2 T cell receptor beta chains from one sample, sequenced in a study of T cells in Graves' hyperthyroidism and ophthalmopathy. TCR beta CDR3 sequences were amplified from RNA transcripts. The TCR CDR3 first-round RT-PCR relied on the HTBI primer set. TCRdb recomputed calls from the multiplex PCR reads with MiXCR, one row per CDR3 protein. The table lists about 700,000 distinct CDR3 sequences, about 15% of them singletons, with roughly 10% in the top ten. Input material: blood. The origin of the receptors is a woman between 18 and 29 years old with Graves' hyperthyroidism.

The chain combines TRBV28 with TRBJ2-3; TRBD1 or TRBD2 may be the D gene (5 bases each). This CDR3 is built from 17 residues. Germline CDR1 MDHEN, CDR2 SYDVKM. Between the trimmed V and J ends, which lost 3 bases and 1 base, there was a span of 17 bases. CDR3: CASSFSPLGRGTDTQYF. CDR3 nucleotide sequence: TGTGCCAGCAGTTTTTCCCCCCTGGGGCGGGGCACAGATACGCAGTATTTT.

V and J are TRBV18 and TRBJ1-3; no definite D call. The ends were cut back, 0 bases at V and 3 bases at J, with 6 bases in the middle. The length of the CDR3 is 14 residues. Looked up from germline, CDR1 is KGHSH and CDR2 is LQKENI. The CDR3 spells CASSPPAFGNTIYF. For the CDR3, the DNA is TGTGCCAGCTCACCACCGGCGTTTGGAAACACCATATATTTT.